The 17 T cell receptor beta chains below come from one sample, sequenced in a study of radiotherapy plus CTLA-4 blockade in lung cancer. The data were produced by immunoSEQ multiplex PCR, yet TCRdb's version contains in-frame clones alone and is incomplete. In the table there are 40,000 to 50,000 clones, 55% to 80% of which are singletons. The sample here was peripheral blood, taken from a patient treated with radiotherapy plus ipilimumab. Receptors were obtained from a human donor with non-small cell lung cancer who had a complete response to radiotherapy plus ipilimumab.

This clone was recorded a few times. The chain uses TRBV18 and TRBJ2-7; 9 bases match TRBD1. The J segment lost 7 bases and the V segment lost 1 base, leaving 14 bases of the junction unmatched. This CDR3 is 17 amino acids long. Per germline, CDR1 KGHSH and CDR2 LQKENI. The CDR3 sequence: CASSPRDRAPLSREQYF. CDR3 coding DNA: TGTGCCAGCTCACCACGGGACAGGGCCCCTCTCTCTAGGGAGCAGTACTTC. Based on the CDR3 plus reference TRBV18 and TRBJ2-7, the full variable domain is NAGVMQNPRHLVRRRGQEARLRCSPMKGHSHVYWYRQLPEEGLKFMVYLQKENIIDESGMPKERFSAEFPKEGPSILRIQQVVRGDSAAYFCASSPRDRAPLSREQYFGPGTRLTVT.

The CDR3 DNA reads as TGTGCCAGCAGCCCGCAGGGGAGCCATAGCAATCAGCCCCAGCATTTT. Protein sequence: CASSPQGSHSNQPQHF. V gene TRBV5-5 combines with J gene TRBJ1-5, with a possible D match to TRBD1 (6 bases). V lost 4 bases, J lost 0 bases, and 14 bases lay in between. This CDR3 spans 16 amino acids. Germline V gives CDR1 SGHKS, CDR2 YYEKEE (reference sequence).

In nucleotides, the CDR3 is TGTGCCAGCAGCGATGGGGTAGGGAGGAATCAGCCCCAGCATTTT. It is translated as CASSDGVGRNQPQHF. The V and J genes are TRBV27 and TRBJ1-5; D is undetermined. Trimming pared 6 bases from V and 4 bases from J, leaving 16 bases between. The CDR3 is 15 amino acids. CDR1 is MNHEY and CDR2 is SMNVEV in the germline V gene (reference sequence).

The chain carries TRBV9 and TRBJ1-3; the match to TRBD1 covers 10 bases. The CDR3 runs 16 residues. The J segment lost 1 base and the V segment lost 1 base, leaving 2 bases of the junction unmatched. Germline assignment: CDR1 SGDLS and CDR2 YYNGEE. CDR3: CASSVRDRGSGNTIYF. The CDR3 DNA reads TGTGCCAGCAGCGTACGGGACAGGGGTTCTGGAAACACCATATATTTT.

This clone is labeled as medium-sized. The chain is built from TRBV14 and TRBJ1-1; D gene uncertain. Germline-derived CDR1 and CDR2 are SGHDN and FVKESK. V was trimmed by 3 bases and J by 5 bases, leaving 16 bases between them. The CDR3 is 15 amino acids. This CDR3 reads CASSQNLQYWTEAFF. CDR3 coding DNA: TGTGCCAGCAGCCAGAACTTACAGTATTGGACTGAAGCTTTCTTT.

This chain connects TRBV6-6 to TRBJ1-2, with a tentative D call TRBD1 (6 bases). CDR3 length: 15 amino acids. Germline V gene sequence: CDR1 MNHNY, CDR2 SVGAGI (reference sequence). The V end lost 2 bases, the J end lost 4 bases, and 14 bases lay between the germline ends. CDR3 residues: CASSYRDTFSYGYTF. DNA for the CDR3: TGTGCCAGCAGTTACCGGGACACTTTTTCCTATGGCTACACCTTC.

The rearrangement uses TRBV15 and TRBJ2-1; tentative D call: TRBD1 (5 bases). The CDR3 has 14 residues. V gave up 0 bases and J gave up 8 bases, with 11 bases separating them. The V gene's germline CDR1 is LNHNV and CDR2 YYDKDF (reference sequence). The CDR3 DNA sequence: TGTGCCACCAGCAGAGATTTAGGGGATGATGAGCAGTTCTTC. Protein: CATSRDLGDDEQFF.

The chain recombines TRBV6-1 with TRBJ2-7; 13 nucleotides align to TRBD2. V lost 4 bases to trimming and J lost 3 bases; unmatched junction nucleotides: 6. Germline V CDR1 and CDR2: MNHNS, SASEGT. This CDR3 is 16 amino acids long. The CDR3 region is CASSGLGLAGLYEQYF. As DNA, the CDR3 is TGTGCCAGCAGTGGTCTGGGACTAGCGGGGCTCTACGAGCAGTACTTC.

This clone is labeled as medium-sized. This chain links TRBV28 with TRBJ2-7; perhaps TRBD1 as D (6 bases). The CDR3 contains 14 residues. The V and J ends lost 6 bases and 0 bases respectively, with 12 bases between them. Germline V gene data show CDR1 as MDHEN and CDR2 as SYDVKM. The CDR3 here is CASSRTVDSYEQYF. The CDR3 nucleotides read TGTGCCAGCAGCCGGACAGTCGACTCCTACGAGCAGTACTTC.

This chain joins TRBV30 and TRBJ2-7; 7 bases agree with TRBD1. Germline V lookup: CDR1 GTSNPN, CDR2 SVGIG (reference sequence). Germline trimming cut 2 bases from V and 2 bases from J; bases unmatched to any gene: 3. The CDR3 has 13 residues. The CDR3 DNA reads as TGTGCCTGGAGTATGACAGGGCCCTACGAGCAGTACTTC. Translation: CAWSMTGPYEQYF.

This CDR3 reads CASQLQENQPQHF. In DNA form, the CDR3 reads TGTGCCAGCCAACTCCAAGAGAATCAGCCCCAGCATTTT. This chain links TRBV7-6 with TRBJ1-5; D is uncertain. With 8 bases removed from V and 4 bases from J, the gap between germline ends came to 12 bases. Germline V lookup: CDR1 SGHVS, CDR2 FNYEAQ. The CDR3 has 13 amino acids. The full variable domain, rest sourced from reference TRBV7-6 and TRBJ1-5, is GAGVSQSPRYKVTKRGQDVALRCDPISGHVSLYWYRQALGQGPEFLTYFNYEAQQDKSGLPNDRFSAERPEGSISTLTIQRTEQRDSAMYRCASQLQENQPQHFGDGTRLSIL.

The chain couples TRBV7-9 to TRBJ1-6; perhaps TRBD1 as D (6 bases). Trimming took 8 bases from V and 7 from J, leaving 9 bases between them. Germline CDR1 SEHNR, CDR2 FQNEAQ (reference sequence). The CDR3 is 12 amino acids. CDR3 sequence reads: CASARGNSPLHF. CDR3 bases: TGTGCCAGCGCCAGGGGAAATTCACCCCTCCACTTT.

The chain recombines TRBV11-3 with TRBJ2-3, with 7 bases fitting TRBD2. Germline V gene data show CDR1 as SGHNT and CDR2 as YENEEA. The CDR3 is made up of 12 amino acids. The J segment lost 12 bases and the V segment lost 5 bases, leaving 8 bases of the junction unmatched. The CDR3 DNA reads as TGTGCCAGCAGCCGCCGGGACTATGTTCAGTATTTT. Residues: CASSRRDYVQYF. Full variable domain (missing parts from reference TRBV11-3 and TRBJ2-3): EAGVVQSPRYKIIEKKQPVAFWCNPISGHNTLYWYLQNLGQGPELLIRYENEEAVDDSQLPKDRFSAERLKGVDSTLKIQPAELGDSAVYLCASSRRDYVQYFGPGTRLTVL.

J is TRBJ2-5 and V is TRBV5-1; 9 nucleotides line up with TRBD2. Trimming removed 4 bases from V and 4 bases from J; junction bases left unmatched: 14. The CDR3 consists of 17 residues. The germline gives CDR1 SGHRS, CDR2 YFSETQ. CDR3 sequence (DNA): TGCGCCAGCAGCGGGGGGGCTAGCGGGGCCGTTTCAGAGACCCAGTACTTC. Encoded protein: CASSGGASGAVSETQYF.

The rearrangement joins TRBV6-1 to TRBJ2-1, with 8 positions matching TRBD2. With 5 bases clipped from V and 5 bases from J, the junction kept 5 bases outside the gene matches. Germline assignment: CDR1 MNHNS and CDR2 SASEGT. The CDR3 totals 14 residues. The CDR3 DNA follows: TGTGCCAGCAGTTTCTCGGGAGGGGACAATGAGCAGTTCTTC. It translates to CASSFSGGDNEQFF.

The rearrangement links TRBV2 to TRBJ2-1; TRBD2 aligns across 9 bases. This CDR3 has 16 residues. In germline, CDR1 is SNHLY, CDR2 FYNNEI. J gave up 0 bases and V 9 bases, and 9 bases lay outside the gene matches. This CDR3 is CARTRLAAYSYNEQFF. CDR3 sequence (DNA): TGTGCCAGGACAAGACTAGCGGCCTACTCCTACAATGAGCAGTTCTTC.

The genes are TRBV28 and TRBJ2-7, with 10 nucleotides matching TRBD1. J was trimmed by 6 bases and V by 6 bases; bases with no gene match: 8. The germline V gene has CDR1 MDHEN and CDR2 SYDVKM. CDR3 length: 14 amino acids. CDR3 coding DNA: TGTGCCAGCAGAGCCGGGACAGGGGCGGGCGAGCAGTACTTC. Protein sequence: CASRAGTGAGEQYF. The whole variable domain, remainder taken from reference TRBV28 and TRBJ2-7, is DVKVTQSSRYLVKRTGEKVFLECVQDMDHENMFWYRQDPGLGLRLIYFSYDVKMKEKGDIPEGYSVSREKKERFSLILESASTNQTSMYLCASRAGTGAGEQYFGPGTRLTVT.